These 18 T cell receptor beta chains came from one sample sequenced in a study of T-cell memory formation after mild COVID-19. TCRdb redid the calling of the 5' RACE reads with MiXCR, one entry per CDR3 protein. The profile shows 250,000 to 350,000 distinct CDR3 sequences, about 16% of them singletons. The sequenced sample was PBMCs or a T cell subset sorted from them (not recorded which). These receptors were obtained from a man between 18 and 35 years old who had mild COVID-19 (a few samples of this study predate the infection). Cell type and time point are not known.

This rearrangement joins TRBV7-2 to TRBJ2-3, with unresolved D. The V gene's germline CDR1 is SGHTA and CDR2 FQGNSA. Trimming stripped 5 bases from V and 0 bases from J, with 15 bases between. CDR3 length: 16 residues. The CDR3 DNA sequence: TGTGCCAGCAGCCAACGTGGCGACCCGAGCACAGATACGCAGTATTTT. It yields the protein CASSQRGDPSTDTQYF.

The V call is TRBV7-2, the J call TRBJ2-1; 9 positions agree with TRBD1. Germline V gene data show CDR1 as SGHTA and CDR2 as FQGNSA. V shed 8 bases, J shed 3 bases, and the junction held 11 bases outside the gene matches. The CDR3 is made up of 16 amino acids. The DNA for the CDR3 is TGTGCCAGCGCGCTATCATGGGACAGGGTCTACAATGAGCAGTTCTTC. Translating gives CASALSWDRVYNEQFF.

In its sample, this clonotype was seen once. The chain joins TRBV24-1 to TRBJ2-3; 7 positions match TRBD2. V lost 4 bases to trimming and J lost 5 bases; unmatched junction nucleotides: 8. The germline V gene encodes CDR1 KGHDR and CDR2 SFDVKD. This CDR3 has 15 residues. CDR3 coding DNA: TGTGCCACCAGTGAGAATGGGGGGGATGTAGATACGCAGTATTTT. This sequence encodes CATSENGGDVDTQYF.

Many counts were recorded for this clonotype. This chain joins TRBV4-3 and TRBJ2-1; D uncertain. V was cut by 1 base and J by 5 bases, with 6 bases left in between. From germline, CDR1 is LGHNA and CDR2 YSLEER. CDR3 size: 13 residues. Here the CDR3 DNA reads TGCGCCAGCAGCCAAGGCCCTAACAATGAGCAGTTCTTC. Amino acids: CASSQGPNNEQFF.

This clonotype was found a few times. The rearrangement joins TRBV4-3 to TRBJ2-1; D gene ambiguous. Trimming stripped 4 bases from V and 4 bases from J, with 20 bases between. Germline V gene data show CDR1 as LGHNA and CDR2 as YSLEER. The CDR3 spans 17 residues. Written as DNA, the CDR3 is TGCGCCAGCAGCCCATACGTACAGAGATCCATTTACAATGAGCAGTTCTTC. Translation gives CASSPYVQRSIYNEQFF.

The chain couples TRBV20-1 to TRBJ1-2; D uncertain. This CDR3 comprises 12 residues. V was cut by 2 bases and J by 3 bases, with 7 bases left in between. CDR1 and CDR2 (germline): DFQATT, SNEGSKA (reference sequence). DNA of the CDR3: TGCAGTGCTAGACCTAGAGACTATGGCTACACCTTC. Translation: CSARPRDYGYTF.

V and J are TRBV7-9 and TRBJ1-4; the D gene is possibly TRBD1 (5 bases). Germline V gene data show CDR1 as SEHNR and CDR2 as FQNEAQ (reference sequence). The CDR3 has 13 amino acids. V was cut by 4 bases and J by 4 bases, with 7 bases left in between. CDR3 in DNA: TGTGCCAGCAGCTCGACAGTTAATGAAAAACTGTTTTTT. Translating gives CASSSTVNEKLFF.

This chain joins TRBV6-5 and TRBJ1-5, with 7 bases identical to TRBD1. After removal of 5 bases from V and 4 bases from J, the junction contained 2 bases not matched to a gene. Germline V lookup: CDR1 MNHEY, CDR2 SVGAGI. This CDR3 is built from 13 residues. The CDR3 DNA follows: TGTGCCAGCAGTGGCAGGGGGAATCAGCCCCAGCATTTT. Amino acids: CASSGRGNQPQHF.

This clonotype was seen a handful of times. The chain combines TRBV6-2 or TRBV6-3 with TRBJ1-6; 11 positions agree with TRBD1. The V and J ends lost 2 bases and 5 bases, in that order; junction bases with no gene match: 5. CDR3 length equals 17 residues. The V gene's germline CDR1 is MNHEY and CDR2 SVGEGT. CDR3 sequence (DNA): TGTGCCAGCAGTTACCGGACAGGGGGCCCCGATAATTCACCCCTCCACTTT. It specifies CASSYRTGGPDNSPLHF.

This clonotype was observed a handful of times. The chain combines TRBV18 with TRBJ2-3, with a possible D match to TRBD2 (5 bases). This CDR3 spans 16 amino acids. The V end lost 3 bases, the J end lost 0 bases, and 13 bases lay between the germline ends. Germline lookup yields CDR1 KGHSH and CDR2 LQKENI. DNA of the CDR3: TGTGCCAGCTCACCGAGGACTTCTTCTAGCACAGATACGCAGTATTTT. Translated: CASSPRTSSSTDTQYF.

This clonotype occurred many times. J is TRBJ2-7 and V is TRBV12-3 or TRBV12-4; D is undetermined. Trimming left V 1 base short and J 6 bases short, with 16 bases between. This CDR3 has 15 residues. The CDR3 sequence: CASSLVTAPYSEQYF. As DNA, the CDR3 is TGTGCCAGCAGTTTAGTAACTGCGCCCTATTCCGAGCAGTACTTC.

This clonotype was seen more than once but under ten times. The V call is TRBV5-4, the J call TRBJ2-5; TRBD1 matches 8 bases. The CDR3 runs to 16 residues. The V gene's germline CDR1 is SGHNT and CDR2 YYREEE (reference sequence). After removal of 0 bases from V and 5 bases from J, the junction contained 9 bases not matched to a gene. CDR3 protein: CASSLAQGASRETQYF. For the CDR3, the DNA is TGTGCCAGCAGCTTGGCCCAGGGGGCGTCAAGGGAGACCCAGTACTTC.

This clonotype came up a few times. V gene TRBV9 combines with J gene TRBJ2-7; D might be TRBD2 (5 bases). Per germline, CDR1 SGDLS and CDR2 YYNGEE. The CDR3 has 12 residues. V dropped 0 bases and J dropped 5 bases, with 6 bases sitting between them. For the CDR3, the DNA is TGTGCCAGCAGCGTAGGGGGAGACGAGCAGTACTTC. Amino acid sequence: CASSVGGDEQYF. Full variable domain (outside the CDR3, taken from reference TRBV9 and TRBJ2-7): DSGVTQTPKHLITATGQRVTLRCSPRSGDLSVYWYQQSLDQGLQFLIQYYNGEERAKGNILERFSAQQFPDLHSELNLSSLELGDSALYFCASSVGGDEQYFGPGTRLTVT.

This clonotype was detected only a few times. The chain uses TRBV12-3 or TRBV12-4 and TRBJ2-6, with TRBD1 matching over 7 bases. The V segment lost 6 bases and the J segment 4 bases; nucleotides outside the gene matches: 6. The CDR3 is 15 amino acids. The CDR3 bases are TGTGCCAGCAGACACGGGACAGCAGGGGCCAACGTCCTGACTTTC. It codes for CASRHGTAGANVLTF.

This clonotype has a handful of counts. V gene TRBV5-1 combines with J gene TRBJ2-3, with 11 positions matching TRBD2. The CDR3 is 16 amino acids. J was trimmed by 8 bases and V by 0 bases; bases with no gene match: 8. Germline V CDR1 and CDR2: SGHRS, YFSETQ. CDR3 sequence: CASSLVRPSGGSTQYF. CDR3 DNA: TGCGCCAGCAGCTTGGTTAGACCTAGCGGGGGGAGTACGCAGTATTTT.

This chain connects TRBV4-1 to TRBJ1-5, with 10 bases matching TRBD1. The germline V gene encodes CDR1 MGHRA and CDR2 YSYEKL. This CDR3 spans 17 amino acids. The ends lost 3 bases at V and 5 bases at J; junction bases unmatched: 10. CDR3 in DNA: TGCGCCAGCAGCCAGGAAAGTTCGACAGGGGGCTATCAGCCCCAGCATTTT. Its translation is CASSQESSTGGYQPQHF.

This clonotype was seen a handful of times. This chain links TRBV7-2 with TRBJ2-1; 11 bases match TRBD2. Unmatched junction bases numbered 15, after V lost 1 base and J lost 1 base. Per the germline V gene, CDR1 is SGHTA and CDR2 is FQGNSA. The CDR3 is 21 residues long. The CDR3: CASSLVRLFTSGGRSYNEQFF. For the CDR3, the DNA is TGTGCCAGCAGCTTAGTAAGGTTGTTCACTAGCGGGGGACGATCCTACAATGAGCAGTTCTTC.

This clonotype was seen only a few times. This chain uses TRBV12-3 or TRBV12-4 with TRBJ1-2; D gene uncertain. Trimming removed 8 bases at V and 8 bases at J, with 18 bases between. This CDR3 is built from 13 residues. CDR3 nucleotide sequence: TGTGCCAGCGGCTATGCCTCTACACGGGGCTACACCTTC. It is translated as CASGYASTRGYTF.